This T cell receptor beta chain originates from a study of T cell responses to AZD1222 COVID-19 vaccine. Whole-study findings and limits: Mapped onto spike, vaccine-associated CD4 TCRs spanned it and were dominant at 160-218 and 743-854.

Only in-frame clones appear in the TCRdb table, and some are missing; sequencing was by immunoSEQ multiplex PCR. The profile covers about 110,000 clones, with 75% to 95% appearing a single time and roughly 5.6% taken by the ten largest. This CDR3 has 11 amino acids. Germline V CDR1 and CDR2: SGHAT, FQNNGV. Trimming cost V 1 base and J 10 bases, with 6 bases left between them. Points on this clone: The antigen remains undetermined.

The chain uses TRBV11-2 and TRBJ2-3, with D hard to call. The specimen was peripheral blood, collected 28 days after the second AZD1222 dose. The sequence came from an adult who received the AZD1222 COVID-19 vaccine. CDR3 residues: CASSLAWAQYF. DNA of the CDR3: TGTGCCAGCAGCTTAGCCTGGGCGCAGTATTTT.